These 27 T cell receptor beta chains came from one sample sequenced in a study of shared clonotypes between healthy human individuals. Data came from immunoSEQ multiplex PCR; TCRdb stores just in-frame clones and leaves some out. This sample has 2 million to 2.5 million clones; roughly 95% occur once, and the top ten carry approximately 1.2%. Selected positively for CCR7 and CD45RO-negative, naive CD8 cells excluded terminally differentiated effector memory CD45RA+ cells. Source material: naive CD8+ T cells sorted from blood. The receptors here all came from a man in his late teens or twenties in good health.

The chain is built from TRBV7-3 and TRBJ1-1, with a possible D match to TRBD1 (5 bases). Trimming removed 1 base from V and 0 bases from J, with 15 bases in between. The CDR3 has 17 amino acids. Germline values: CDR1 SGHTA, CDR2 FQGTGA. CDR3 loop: CASSLMSFGAMNTEAFF. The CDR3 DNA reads TGTGCCAGCAGCTTAATGTCGTTTGGGGCCATGAACACTGAAGCTTTCTTT.

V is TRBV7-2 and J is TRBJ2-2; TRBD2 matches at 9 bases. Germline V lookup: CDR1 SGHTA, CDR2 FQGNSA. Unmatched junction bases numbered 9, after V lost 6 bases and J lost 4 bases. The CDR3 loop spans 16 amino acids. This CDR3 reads CASRRRLAVSTGELFF. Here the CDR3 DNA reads TGTGCCAGCAGACGACGACTAGCGGTTAGCACCGGGGAGCTGTTTTTT.

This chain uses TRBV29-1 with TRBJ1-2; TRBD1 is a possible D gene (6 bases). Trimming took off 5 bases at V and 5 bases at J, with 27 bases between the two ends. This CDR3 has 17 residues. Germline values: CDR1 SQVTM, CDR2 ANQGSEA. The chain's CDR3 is CSVPSLPGQDGHYGYTF. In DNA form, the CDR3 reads TGCAGCGTTCCATCGTTACCGGGACAAGATGGCCATTATGGCTACACCTTC.

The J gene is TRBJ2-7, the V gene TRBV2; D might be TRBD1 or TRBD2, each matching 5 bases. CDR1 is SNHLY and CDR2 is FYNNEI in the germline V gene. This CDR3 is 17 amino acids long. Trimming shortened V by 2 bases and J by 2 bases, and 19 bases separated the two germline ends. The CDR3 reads CASSESWGRGSTYEQYF. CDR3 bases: TGTGCCAGCAGTGAAAGTTGGGGGAGAGGCAGTACCTACGAGCAGTACTTC.

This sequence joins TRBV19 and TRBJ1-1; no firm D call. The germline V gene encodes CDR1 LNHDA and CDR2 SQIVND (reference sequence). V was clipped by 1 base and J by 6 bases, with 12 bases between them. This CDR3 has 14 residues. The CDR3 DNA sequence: TGTGCCAGTAGTATAGGAGGCAGAATCTCTGAAGCTTTCTTT. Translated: CASSIGGRISEAFF. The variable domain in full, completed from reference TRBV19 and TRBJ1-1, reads DGGITQSPKYLFRKEGQNVTLSCEQNLNHDAMYWYRQDPGQGLRLIYYSQIVNDFQKGDIAEGYSVSREKKESFPLTVTSAQKNPTAFYLCASSIGGRISEAFFGQGTRLTVV.

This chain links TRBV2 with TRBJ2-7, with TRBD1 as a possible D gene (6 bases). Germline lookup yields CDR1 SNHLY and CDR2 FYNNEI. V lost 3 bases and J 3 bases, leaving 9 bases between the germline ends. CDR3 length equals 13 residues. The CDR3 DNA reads TGTGCCAGCAGTGACGGGACACTCTACGAGCAGTACTTC. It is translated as CASSDGTLYEQYF.

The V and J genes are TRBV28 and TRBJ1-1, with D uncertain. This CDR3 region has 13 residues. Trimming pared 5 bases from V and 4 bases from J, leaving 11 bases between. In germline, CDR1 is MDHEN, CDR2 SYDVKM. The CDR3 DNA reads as TGTGCCAGCAGTGCGGTAAGGGCCACTGAAGCTTTCTTT. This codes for CASSAVRATEAFF.

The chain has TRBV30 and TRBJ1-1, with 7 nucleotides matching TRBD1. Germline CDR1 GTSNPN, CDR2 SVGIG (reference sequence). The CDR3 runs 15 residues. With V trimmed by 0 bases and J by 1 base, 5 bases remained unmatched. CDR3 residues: CAWSVPHRGNTEAFF. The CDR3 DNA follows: TGTGCCTGGAGTGTACCCCACAGGGGGAACACTGAAGCTTTCTTT. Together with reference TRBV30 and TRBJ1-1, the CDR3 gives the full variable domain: SQTIHQWPATLVQPVGSPLSLECTVEGTSNPNLYWYRQAAGRGLQLLFYSVGIGQISSEVPQNLSASRPQDRQFILSSKKLLLSDSGFYLCAWSVPHRGNTEAFFGQGTRLTVV.

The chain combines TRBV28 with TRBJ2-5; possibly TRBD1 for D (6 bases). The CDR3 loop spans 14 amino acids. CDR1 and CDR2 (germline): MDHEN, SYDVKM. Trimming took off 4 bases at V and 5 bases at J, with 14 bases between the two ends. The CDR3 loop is CASSWAGVMETQYF. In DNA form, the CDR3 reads TGTGCCAGCAGTTGGGCAGGGGTAATGGAGACCCAGTACTTC.

The CDR3 is CASSPWTGGRNTEAFF. The CDR3 coding sequence is TGTGCCAGCAGTCCTTGGACAGGGGGCAGGAACACTGAAGCTTTCTTT. This chain uses TRBV28 with TRBJ1-1; TRBD1 agrees at 11 bases. V lost 5 bases to trimming and J lost 1 base; unmatched junction nucleotides: 6. Germline V CDR1 and CDR2: MDHEN, SYDVKM. The CDR3 length is 16 residues. The whole variable domain, remainder taken from reference TRBV28 and TRBJ1-1, is DVKVTQSSRYLVKRTGEKVFLECVQDMDHENMFWYRQDPGLGLRLIYFSYDVKMKEKGDIPEGYSVSREKKERFSLILESASTNQTSMYLCASSPWTGGRNTEAFFGQGTRLTVV.

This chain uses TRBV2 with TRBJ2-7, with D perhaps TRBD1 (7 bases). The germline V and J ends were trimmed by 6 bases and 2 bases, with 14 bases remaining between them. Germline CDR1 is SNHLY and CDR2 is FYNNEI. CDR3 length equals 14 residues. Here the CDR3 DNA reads TGTGCCAGCAGGCGGACAGGAGGGACCTACGAGCAGTACTTC. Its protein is CASRRTGGTYEQYF.

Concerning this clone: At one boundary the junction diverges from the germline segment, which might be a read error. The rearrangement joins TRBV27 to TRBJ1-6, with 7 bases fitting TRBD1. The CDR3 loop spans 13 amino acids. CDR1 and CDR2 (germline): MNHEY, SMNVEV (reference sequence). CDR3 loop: CASGLGQPLPLHF. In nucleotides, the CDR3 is TGTGCCAGCGGTTTGGGACAGCCTTTACCCCTCCACTTT.

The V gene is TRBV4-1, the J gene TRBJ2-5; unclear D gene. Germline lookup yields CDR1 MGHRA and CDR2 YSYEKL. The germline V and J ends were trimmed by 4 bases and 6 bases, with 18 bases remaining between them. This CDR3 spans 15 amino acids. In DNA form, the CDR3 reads TGCGCCAGCAGCCCACGCCTAGAATTCGTAAAGACCCAGTACTTC. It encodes CASSPRLEFVKTQYF.

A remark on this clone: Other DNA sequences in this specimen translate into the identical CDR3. The CDR3 DNA reads as TGTGCCAGCAGTGAAGACCCCTCTGGAAACACCATATATTTT. Protein sequence: CASSEDPSGNTIYF. This chain connects TRBV2 to TRBJ1-3; D uncertain. Between the trimmed V and J ends, which lost 1 base and 0 bases, there was a span of 4 bases. The CDR3 sequence is 14 residues long. Looked up from germline, CDR1 is SNHLY and CDR2 is FYNNEI.

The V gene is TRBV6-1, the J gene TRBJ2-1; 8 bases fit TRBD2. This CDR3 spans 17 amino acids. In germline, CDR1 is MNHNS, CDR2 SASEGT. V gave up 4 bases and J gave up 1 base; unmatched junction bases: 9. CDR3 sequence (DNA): TGTGCCAGCAGTGCATACGGGGGGGAGGTTTCCTACAATGAGCAGTTCTTC. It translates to CASSAYGGEVSYNEQFF.

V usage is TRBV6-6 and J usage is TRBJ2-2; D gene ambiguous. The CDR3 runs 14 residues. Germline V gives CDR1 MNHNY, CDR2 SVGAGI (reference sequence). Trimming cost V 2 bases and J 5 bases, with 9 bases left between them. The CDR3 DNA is TGTGCCAGCAGTTACACTCCTGGGACCGGGGAGCTGTTTTTT. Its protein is CASSYTPGTGELFF.

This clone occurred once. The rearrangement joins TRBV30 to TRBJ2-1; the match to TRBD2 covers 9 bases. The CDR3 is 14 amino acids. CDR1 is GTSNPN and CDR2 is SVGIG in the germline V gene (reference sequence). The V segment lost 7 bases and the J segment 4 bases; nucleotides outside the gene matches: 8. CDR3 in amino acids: CALLLAGVYNEQFF. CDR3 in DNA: TGTGCCTTGCTGTTAGCGGGAGTTTACAATGAGCAGTTCTTC.

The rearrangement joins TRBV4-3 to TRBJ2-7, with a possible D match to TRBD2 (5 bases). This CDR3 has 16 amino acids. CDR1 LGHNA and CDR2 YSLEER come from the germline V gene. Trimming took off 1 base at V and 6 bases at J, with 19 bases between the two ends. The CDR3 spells CASSQGPRGLYSEQYF. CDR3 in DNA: TGCGCCAGCAGCCAAGGTCCCCGCGGGCTTTACTCCGAGCAGTACTTC.

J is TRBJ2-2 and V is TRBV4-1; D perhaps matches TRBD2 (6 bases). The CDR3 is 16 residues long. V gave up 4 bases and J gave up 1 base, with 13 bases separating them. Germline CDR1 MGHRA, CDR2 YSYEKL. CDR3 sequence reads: CASSPVTGVNTGELFF. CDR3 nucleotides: TGCGCCAGCAGCCCGGTGACGGGGGTGAACACCGGGGAGCTGTTTTTT.

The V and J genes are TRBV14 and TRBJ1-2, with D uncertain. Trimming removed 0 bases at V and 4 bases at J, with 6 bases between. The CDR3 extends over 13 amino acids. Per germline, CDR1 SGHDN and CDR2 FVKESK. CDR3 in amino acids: CASSQDLFYGYTF. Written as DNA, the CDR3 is TGTGCCAGCAGCCAAGATTTGTTCTATGGCTACACCTTC.

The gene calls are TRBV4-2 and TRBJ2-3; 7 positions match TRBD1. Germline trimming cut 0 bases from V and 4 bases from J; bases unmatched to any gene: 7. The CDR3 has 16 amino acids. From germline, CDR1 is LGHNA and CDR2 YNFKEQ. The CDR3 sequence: CASSQETGSSSDTQYF. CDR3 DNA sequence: TGTGCCAGCAGCCAAGAGACAGGGTCAAGCTCAGATACGCAGTATTTT.

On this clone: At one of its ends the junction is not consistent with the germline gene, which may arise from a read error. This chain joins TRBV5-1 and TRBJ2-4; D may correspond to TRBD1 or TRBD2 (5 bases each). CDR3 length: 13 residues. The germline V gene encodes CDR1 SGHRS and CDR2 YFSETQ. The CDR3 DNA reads TGCGCCCGCCTGGGGCAGCGGCCTTCGATTCGGTACTTC. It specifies CARLGQRPSIRYF.

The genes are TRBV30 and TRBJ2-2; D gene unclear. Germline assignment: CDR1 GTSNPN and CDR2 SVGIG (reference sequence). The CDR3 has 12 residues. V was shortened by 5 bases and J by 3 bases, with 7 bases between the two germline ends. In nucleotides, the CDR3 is TGTGCCTGGCATGGGGACACCGGGGAGCTGTTTTTT. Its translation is CAWHGDTGELFF.

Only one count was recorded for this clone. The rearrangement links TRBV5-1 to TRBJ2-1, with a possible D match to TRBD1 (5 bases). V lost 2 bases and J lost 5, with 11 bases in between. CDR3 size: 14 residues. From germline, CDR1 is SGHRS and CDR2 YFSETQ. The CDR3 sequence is CASSLRREDNEQFF. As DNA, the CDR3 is TGCGCCAGCAGCTTACGCAGGGAAGACAATGAGCAGTTCTTC.

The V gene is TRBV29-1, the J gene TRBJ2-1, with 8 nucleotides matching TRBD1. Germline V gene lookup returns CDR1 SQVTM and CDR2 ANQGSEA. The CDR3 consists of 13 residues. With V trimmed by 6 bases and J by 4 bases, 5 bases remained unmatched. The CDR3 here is CSVRDRLYNEQFF. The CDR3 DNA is TGCAGCGTGAGGGACAGGCTTTACAATGAGCAGTTCTTC.

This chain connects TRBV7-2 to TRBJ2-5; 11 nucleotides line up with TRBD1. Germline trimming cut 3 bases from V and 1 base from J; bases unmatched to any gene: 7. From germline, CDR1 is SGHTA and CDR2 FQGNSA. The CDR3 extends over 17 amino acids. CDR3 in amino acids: CASSFGTGGSLQETQYF. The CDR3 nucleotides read TGTGCCAGCAGCTTTGGGACAGGGGGTTCCCTCCAAGAGACCCAGTACTTC.

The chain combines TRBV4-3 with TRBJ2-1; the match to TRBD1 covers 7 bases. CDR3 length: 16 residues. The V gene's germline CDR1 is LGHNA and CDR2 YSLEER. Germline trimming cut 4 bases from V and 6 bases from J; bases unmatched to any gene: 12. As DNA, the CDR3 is TGCGCCAGCAGCCGCCTCACCGGGACAGACTTCAATGAGCAGTTCTTC. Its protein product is CASSRLTGTDFNEQFF.